The 6 T cell receptor beta chains in this list originate from one sample, sequenced in a study of glioma-infiltrating T cells after dendritic cell vaccination. Noted time point: after dendritic cell vaccination, including at tumor progression/relapse. Profiled with immunoSEQ multiplex PCR; TCRdb holds only in-frame clones, not every one. The data contain 85,000 or so clones, 75% to 90% of them singletons. The sequences come from blood, collected after dendritic cell vaccination. The receptors here all came from a human donor with glioblastoma.

This sequence joins TRBV7-2 and TRBJ2-3; 7 positions agree with TRBD2. CDR1 is SGHTA and CDR2 is FQGNSA in the germline V gene. Germline trimming cut 0 bases from V and 5 bases from J; bases unmatched to any gene: 8. This CDR3 contains 16 residues. The CDR3 protein is CASSLAGGGSGDTQYF. The CDR3 DNA sequence: TGTGCCAGCAGCTTAGCGGGGGGGGGTTCGGGAGATACGCAGTATTTT.

V gene TRBV2 combines with J gene TRBJ2-1; 8 nucleotides line up with TRBD2. This CDR3 is built from 15 residues. Per germline, CDR1 SNHLY and CDR2 FYNNEI. Trimming at V came to 3 bases and at J to 2 bases, leaving 3 bases not matched to a gene. The CDR3 loop reads CASSEGLVAYNEQFF. In DNA form, the CDR3 reads TGTGCCAGCAGTGAGGGACTAGTTGCCTACAATGAGCAGTTCTTC.

This clone was recorded once. The rearrangement links TRBV9 to TRBJ2-1, with TRBD2 matching over 9 bases. J was trimmed by 3 bases and V by 0 bases; bases with no gene match: 10. This CDR3 is 18 amino acids long. Germline values: CDR1 SGDLS, CDR2 YYNGEE. The CDR3 coding sequence is TGTGCCAGCAGCGTAGAGCCCCAAGCGGGGGGACTCTACAATGAGCAGTTCTTC. As protein: CASSVEPQAGGLYNEQFF.

The chain is built from TRBV19 and TRBJ2-3; no definite D call. Trimming removed 5 bases at V and 2 bases at J, with 5 bases between. CDR3 length: 12 residues. Germline CDR1 is LNHDA and CDR2 is SQIVND (reference sequence). CDR3 coding DNA: TGTGCCAGTAGTGCCTACACAGATACGCAGTATTTT. Translated, it gives CASSAYTDTQYF.

The rearrangement uses TRBV7-9 and TRBJ1-5; the D gene is possibly TRBD1 (6 bases). Looked up from germline, CDR1 is SEHNR and CDR2 is FQNEAQ (reference sequence). V lost 2 bases and J lost 7, with 12 bases in between. This CDR3 comprises 14 residues. The CDR3 region has the DNA TGTGCCAGCAGCTTAAAGGGGGAGCGCCAGCCCCAGCATTTT. Protein sequence: CASSLKGERQPQHF. Together with reference TRBV7-9 and TRBJ1-5, the CDR3 gives the full variable domain: DTGVSQNPRHKITKRGQNVTFRCDPISEHNRLYWYRQTLGQGPEFLTYFQNEAQLEKSRLLSDRFSAERPKGSFSTLEIQRTEQGDSAMYLCASSLKGERQPQHFGDGTRLSIL.

This clone has a handful of counts. The V and J genes are TRBV7-8 and TRBJ1-1, with 8 positions matching TRBD1. Germline V gene lookup returns CDR1 SGHVS and CDR2 FQNEAQ. The CDR3 covers 18 residues. V was pared by 4 bases and J by 6 bases, with 19 bases of the junction left unmatched. Written as DNA, the CDR3 is TGTGCCAGCAGCTCGAACAGACAGGGGCTGAGTTTTATATCTGAAGCTTTCTTT. Residues: CASSSNRQGLSFISEAFF. The full variable domain, its missing parts supplied by reference TRBV7-8 and TRBJ1-1, is GAGVSQSPRYKVAKRGQDVALRCDPISGHVSLFWYQQALGQGPEFLTYFQNEAQLDKSGLPSDRFFAERPEGSVSTLKIQRTQQEDSAVYLCASSSNRQGLSFISEAFFGQGTRLTVV.